Listed below are T cell receptor beta chains from one sample, sequenced in a study of blood T cell repertoires in COVID-19. Here immunoSEQ multiplex PCR was the method, and the copy in TCRdb shows in-frame clones only, minus some. The profile shows about 54,000 clones, more than 70% of them singletons. Sample: peripheral blood. Receptors were obtained from a man aged 35-49 years with active COVID-19. Both conserved end residues are part of each CDR3. A D gene is named only where the DNA matches it firmly. Only some rows state a clone size, as once, few, many or a class for expanded clones.

>NA|TRBV9|TRBJ2-1|NA
TGTGCCAGCAGCGCCAATGGAGTAACCTACAATGAGCAGTTCTTC
CASSANGVTYNEQFF
>NA|TRBV11-2|TRBJ2-7|NA
TGTGCCAGCAGTGTTAGGGGAGGCAACTCCGAGCAGTACTTC
CASSVRGGNSEQYF
>TRBD1|TRBV6-4|TRBJ1-2|NA
TGTGCCAGCAGTGTTGACAGGGGCGGCTATGGCTACACCTTC
CASSVDRGGYGYTF
>NA|TRBV5-6|TRBJ2-5|NA
TGTGCCAGCAGCTCGATGACTAGAAGTGGAGAGACCCAGTACTTC
CASSSMTRSGETQYF
>TRBD2|TRBV11-3|TRBJ2-1|once
TGTGCCAGCAGTCGACTAGCGGGAAGCTACAATGAGCAGTTCTTC
CASSRLAGSYNEQFF
>NA|TRBV2|TRBJ2-5|NA
TGTGCCAGCAGCGGGGGACGGGCGCAAGAGACCCAGTACTTC
CASSGGRAQETQYF
>TRBD1|TRBV3-1/TRBV3-2|TRBJ2-5|NA
TGTGCCAGCAGCCCACAACGGGACAGGGACTACCAAGAGACCCAGTACTTC
CASSPQRDRDYQETQYF
>NA|TRBV5-1|TRBJ1-1|NA
TGCGCCAGCAGCCCGGTCGGGGACACTGAAGCTTTCTTT
CASSPVGDTEAFF
>TRBD1|TRBV19|TRBJ2-1|NA
TGTGCCAGTAACACCGGGACAGGGACCTACAATGAGCAGTTCTTC
CASNTGTGTYNEQFF
>TRBD2|TRBV24-1|TRBJ2-1|few
TGTGCCACCAGTGAGGGTGCGGGAGGAAGAAATGAGCAGTTCTTC
CATSEGAGGRNEQFF
>TRBD1|TRBV5-1|TRBJ1-3|few
TGCGCCAGCAGCCCCTCTCCGACAGGACAGGATGGCAACACCATATATTTT
CASSPSPTGQDGNTIYF
>NA|TRBV28|TRBJ1-5|NA
TGTGCCAGCAGCGTGCGTCAGCCCCAGCATTTT
CASSVRQPQHF
>NA|TRBV25-1|TRBJ1-1|NA
TGTGCCAGCACACAGGGAAACACTGAAGCTTTCTTT
CASTQGNTEAFF
>TRBD2|TRBV10-1|TRBJ2-2|NA
TGCGCCAGCAGTGAGTCGATGCGGGGACTAGCGACCAACACCGGGGAGCTGTTTTTT
CASSESMRGLATNTGELFF
>NA|TRBV7-9|TRBJ1-2|medium-sized
TGTGCCAGCAGCGCTCCCTTCAGATCGACGGGGGGCTACACCTTC
CASSAPFRSTGGYTF
>NA|TRBV5-1|TRBJ1-4|few
TGCGCCAGCAGTGCGGGAGTCTCATCCTTGACTGAAAAACTGTTTTTT
CASSAGVSSLTEKLFF
>NA|TRBV4-1|TRBJ1-1|NA
TGCGCCAGCAGCCAGACCTTCAGGGCTGAAGCTTTCTTT
CASSQTFRAEAFF
>TRBD1|TRBV28|TRBJ1-2|once
TGTGCCAGCAGGCCCACCCCTCGGGACAGGGGATACTATGGCTACACCTTC
CASRPTPRDRGYYGYTF
>NA|TRBV6-4|TRBJ1-2|NA
TGTGCCAGCAGCGCCGGGGGGATTACTGGCTACACCTTC
CASSAGGITGYTF
>TRBD2|TRBV27|TRBJ2-1|NA
TGTGCCAGCAGTTTGGGACTAGCGGCCTACAATGAGCAGTTCTTC
CASSLGLAAYNEQFF
>NA|TRBV20-1|TRBJ1-3|NA
TGCAGTGCCAGCCGACAGGCCACCATATATTTT
CSASRQATIYF
>NA|TRBV2|TRBJ1-5|NA
TGTGCCAGCAGTGAGGGGCGGAGTAGCAATCAGCCCCAGCATTTT
CASSEGRSSNQPQHF
>TRBD1|TRBV6-4|TRBJ1-5|NA
TGTGCCAGCAGTGAGACAGGGGAGGGCAATCAGCCCCAGCATTTT
CASSETGEGNQPQHF
>TRBD2|TRBV6-5|TRBJ2-5|NA
TGTGCCAGCACCCGGGCCCAGCGGGGTGAGAAGACCCAGTACTTC
CASTRAQRGEKTQYF
>TRBD1|TRBV10-3|TRBJ1-2|NA
TGTGCCATCAGTCGGGACAGGGGGAATGATGCCTATGGCTACACCTTC
CAISRDRGNDAYGYTF
>TRBD1|TRBV27|TRBJ1-5|NA
TGTGCCAGTCGGGTGGGACAGGGTTCGGGTCAGCCCCAGCATTTT
CASRVGQGSGQPQHF
>NA|TRBV28|TRBJ2-1|NA
TGTGTCGCGGGCCATTACAATGAGCAGTTCTTC
CVAGHYNEQFF
>NA|TRBV11-2|TRBJ2-2|NA
TGTGCCAGCAGCTTCCTGGGACAGAACACCGGGGAGCTGTTTTTT
CASSFLGQNTGELFF
>NA|TRBV5-1|TRBJ1-2|NA
TGCGCCAGCAGCTTGCAGGGGACCGATGGCTACACCTTC
CASSLQGTDGYTF
>TRBD1|TRBV19|TRBJ1-1|once
TGTGCCAGTAGTCCCCCCGGGACAGGGAACACTGAAGCTTTCTTT
CASSPPGTGNTEAFF
>NA|TRBV2|TRBJ2-2|once
TGTGCCAGCAGTGTGTACAGGGATAACACCGGGGAGCTGTTTTTT
CASSVYRDNTGELFF
>TRBD2|TRBV2|TRBJ2-5|few
TGTGCCAGCAGTGACACCGGGACTAGCGGAGAGACCCAGTACTTC
CASSDTGTSGETQYF
>NA|TRBV18|TRBJ2-3|NA
TGTGCCAGCTCACCTACCTCCGGAGATACGCAGTATTTT
CASSPTSGDTQYF
>TRBD1|TRBV27|TRBJ1-2|NA
TGTGCCAGCAGTCAGACAGGGACCGGCTACACCTTC
CASSQTGTGYTF
>NA|TRBV27|TRBJ2-3|NA
TGTGCCAGCAGTTTTTATGCAGAGGTGGATACGCAGTATTTT
CASSFYAEVDTQYF
>TRBD2|TRBV2|TRBJ2-1|once
TGTGCCAGCTGGACGGGAGGTGAGCAGTTCTTC
CASWTGGEQFF
>NA|TRBV28|TRBJ1-2|NA
TGTGCCAGCGGGGCGAGGGGCTACACCTTC
CASGARGYTF
>TRBD1|TRBV28|TRBJ2-3|NA
TGTGCCAGCAGTGATGACAGGGTGGTTCATTATTTT
CASSDDRVVHYF
>NA|TRBV10-2|TRBJ2-7|NA
TGCGCCAGCACCTACGGTGCCTACGAGCAGTACTTC
CASTYGAYEQYF
>NA|TRBV27|TRBJ2-1|NA
TGTGCCAGCAGTTTTATGTCGCTAGCCCTTAATGAGCAGTTCTTC
CASSFMSLALNEQFF
>NA|TRBV12-3/TRBV12-4|TRBJ2-5|NA
TGTGCCAGCAGTTTGTACAGGTCGGAGACCCAGTACTTC
CASSLYRSETQYF
>NA|TRBV28|TRBJ2-3|NA
TGTGCCAGCAGTTTAGAATTCGGCAGGGTGGTAGATACGCAGTATTTT
CASSLEFGRVVDTQYF
>NA|TRBV10-3|TRBJ2-7|NA
TGTGCCATCAGTGAGACTAGAGGTCCGTACGAGCAGTACTTC
CAISETRGPYEQYF
>TRBD1|TRBV6-5|TRBJ2-7|NA
TGTGCCAGCCGTCCCGGGACAGGGGGCAAGGAGCAGTACTTC
CASRPGTGGKEQYF
>TRBD2|TRBV7-3|TRBJ2-2|NA
TGTGCCAGCAGCCAGGTCGGGGGGGCCAACACCGGGGAGCTGTTTTTT
CASSQVGGANTGELFF
>TRBD2|TRBV4-2|TRBJ2-1|NA
TGTGCCAGCAGCCAAGAGGGCGAGGGGCCCCTCACTAGCGGGAGCTCCTACAATGAGCAGTTCTTC
CASSQEGEGPLTSGSSYNEQFF
>TRBD1|TRBV10-3|TRBJ2-7|NA
TGTGCCATCAGTGAGGCGGGACAGGGTCCCTACGAGCAGTACTTC
CAISEAGQGPYEQYF
>NA|TRBV19|TRBJ2-1|once
TGTGCCAGTAGTATCCAGGGATTCACCAATGAGCAGTTCTTC
CASSIQGFTNEQFF
>NA|TRBV6-1|TRBJ2-7|NA
TGTGCCAGCAGTGAAGGAGGCTTAGGCCTGTACGAGCAGTACTTC
CASSEGGLGLYEQYF
>NA|TRBV6-2/TRBV6-3|TRBJ2-5|NA
TGTGCCAGCAGCAACCCGCGGGACTACCAAGAGACCCAGTACTTC
CASSNPRDYQETQYF
>TRBD1|TRBV3-1/TRBV3-2|TRBJ1-5|NA
TGTGCCAGCAGCCAGGACAGGGGCAATCAGCCCCAGCATTTT
CASSQDRGNQPQHF
>TRBD1|TRBV6-1|TRBJ1-3|once
TGTGCCAGCAGTGACCGGGACAGGGCGGGCACCATATATTTT
CASSDRDRAGTIYF
>NA|TRBV6-5|TRBJ2-3|few
TGTGCCAGCAGCCTCTCCGGGACTAGCACAGATACGCAGTATTTT
CASSLSGTSTDTQYF
>TRBD2|TRBV7-3|TRBJ2-1|NA
TGTGCCAGCAGCTTAGCGGCGGGAGGCCCGGGTGCCTACAATGAGCAGTTCTTC
CASSLAAGGPGAYNEQFF
>NA|TRBV27|TRBJ1-2|few
TGTGCCAGCAGTTTATTGGGGCAGACTTCTTACTATGGCTACACCTTC
CASSLLGQTSYYGYTF
>NA|TRBV5-6|TRBJ2-7|NA
TGTGCCAGCAGCTTGACAGGGTGGGACGAGCAGTACTTC
CASSLTGWDEQYF
>TRBD1|TRBV7-9|TRBJ1-2|NA
TGTGCCAGCAGCTTAGGGGACAGCCCCTACACCTTC
CASSLGDSPYTF